This T cell receptor beta chain was identified during a study of identical twins. A few counts support this clonotype. Its antigen is undetermined. Trimming took 3 bases from V and 0 from J, leaving 15 bases between them. Germline V CDR1 and CDR2: SGHKS, YYEKEE (reference sequence). The CDR3 runs to 16 residues. MiXCR, applied by TCRdb to the 5' RACE reads, yields one record per CDR3 protein. The sample gives some 600,000 distinct CDR3 sequences, about 7% of which show up once; over 1.5% is in the top ten. Findings and limits, study-wide: These conclusions were based on statistical analysis (cross-sectional, not following the same donors).

Separately, the same data were catalogued under a study of yellow fever vaccine responses in identical twins.

The sequenced sample consisted of PBMCs. This rearrangement joins TRBV5-5 to TRBJ1-2; D gene ambiguous. The TCR sequence derives from a woman between 18 and 30 years old in good health. The CDR3 coding sequence is TGTGCCAGCAGCTCGGACTACGGACGGCCTAACTATGGCTACACCTTC. Translating it yields CASSSDYGRPNYGYTF.